This passage covers 12 T cell receptor beta chains from one sample sequenced in a study of identical twins. TCRdb reprocessed the 5' RACE reads with MiXCR, giving one entry per CDR3 protein. The sample carries hundreds of thousands of distinct CDR3 sequences, 6.5% to 9.5% recorded once. Separately, the same data were catalogued under a study of yellow fever vaccine responses in identical twins.

Sequenced sample: memory (CD45RO+) T cells sorted from blood. These TCRs come from a woman in her late teens or twenties in good health.

This clonotype was detected only a few times. The CDR3 DNA is TGTGCCAGTAGCCGACAGGTCGGCTACGAGCAGTACTTC. It encodes CASSRQVGYEQYF. V usage is TRBV19 and J usage is TRBJ2-7, with D maybe TRBD1 (6 bases). The CDR3 consists of 13 residues. Trimming cost V 6 bases and J 3 bases, with 12 bases left between them. Germline CDR1 and CDR2: LNHDA and SQIVND (reference sequence).

This clonotype has just a few counts. The chain employs TRBV7-9 and TRBJ2-2, with D unclear. Looked up from germline, CDR1 is SEHNR and CDR2 is FQNEAQ (reference sequence). Deletions cut 6 bases from V and 5 bases from J, with 10 bases between. The CDR3 is made up of 13 amino acids. In nucleotides, the CDR3 is TGTGCCAGCAGACAGTCAGTGACCGGGGAGCTGTTTTTT. This sequence encodes CASRQSVTGELFF.

This clonotype was counted ten times or more. The chain has TRBV24-1 and TRBJ2-3; 7 bases align to TRBD1. Germline V gene data show CDR1 as KGHDR and CDR2 as SFDVKD. The CDR3 has 16 amino acids. The junction had 3 bases not matched to a gene; V was cut back by 0 bases and J by 1 base. The CDR3 loop reads CATSDLHGQGTDTQYF. The CDR3 DNA reads as TGTGCCACCAGTGATTTGCATGGACAGGGCACAGATACGCAGTATTTT.

This clonotype was counted at least ten times. The chain employs TRBV9 and TRBJ2-3; D might be TRBD1 (5 bases). The V end lost 4 bases, the J end lost 2 bases, and 8 bases lay between the germline ends. The length of the CDR3 is 13 residues. Per germline, CDR1 SGDLS and CDR2 YYNGEE. The CDR3 here is CASSLQVTDTQYF. The CDR3 DNA follows: TGTGCCAGCAGCCTACAGGTCACAGATACGCAGTATTTT.

In this sample, this clonotype turned up many times. The V gene is TRBV20-1, the J gene TRBJ2-1, with D tentatively TRBD2 (7 bases). Trimming removed 4 bases at V and 10 bases at J, with 14 bases between. The length of the CDR3 is 12 residues. Germline CDR1 is DFQATT and CDR2 is SNEGSKA (reference sequence). For the CDR3, the DNA is TGCAGTGCTATGGCGAGGGGGGGGGAGCAGTTCTTC. Its protein product is CSAMARGGEQFF.

The chain has TRBV5-1 and TRBJ2-5; D tentatively reads TRBD1 or TRBD2 (5 bases each). The CDR3 length is 15 residues. CDR1 and CDR2 (germline): SGHRS, YFSETQ. The V gene lost 5 bases and the J gene lost 2 bases, with 16 bases spanning the gap. As DNA, the CDR3 is TGCGCCAGCAGTAGGAAAACGGGACCTCAAGAGACCCAGTACTTC. The encoded protein is CASSRKTGPQETQYF.

The chain's CDR3 is CASSLGQGMNTEAFF. CDR3 sequence (DNA): TGTGCCAGCTCACTGGGACAGGGGATGAACACTGAAGCTTTCTTT. The chain couples TRBV18 to TRBJ1-1; 10 nucleotides line up with TRBD1. V lost 4 bases to trimming and J lost 0 bases; unmatched junction nucleotides: 2. The CDR3 length is 15 residues. Germline CDR1 is KGHSH and CDR2 is LQKENI.

This clonotype was found many times. The chain couples TRBV11-2 to TRBJ2-1; D unresolved. V dropped 3 bases and J dropped 9 bases, with 12 bases sitting between them. Germline V gene data show CDR1 as SGHAT and CDR2 as FQNNGV. The CDR3 has 13 residues. CDR3 residues: CASSFDPPGEQFF. CDR3 in DNA: TGTGCCAGCAGCTTCGACCCCCCGGGTGAGCAGTTCTTC.

This clonotype was detected a few times. The gene calls are TRBV5-1 and TRBJ2-1, with 8 bases identical to TRBD1. The germline V gene encodes CDR1 SGHRS and CDR2 YFSETQ. The V gene end was trimmed by 0 bases and the J gene end by 0 bases; junction bases not matched to a gene: 8. This CDR3 comprises 18 residues. The CDR3 sequence: CASSLGTGLGGSYNEQFF. The DNA of the CDR3 is TGCGCCAGCAGCTTGGGGACAGGGCTCGGCGGCTCCTACAATGAGCAGTTCTTC.

This clonotype was recorded many times. The V call is TRBV7-9, the J call TRBJ2-5; maybe TRBD1 (7 bases). The V gene lost 4 bases and the J gene lost 4 bases, with 13 bases spanning the gap. CDR3 length: 14 amino acids. CDR1 and CDR2 from the germline V gene are SEHNR and FQNEAQ (reference sequence). CDR3 in amino acids: CASSSTGTGETQYF. The CDR3 DNA reads as TGTGCCAGCAGCTCGACAGGGACTGGAGAGACCCAGTACTTC.

This clonotype was seen repeatedly, ten times or more. This chain links TRBV5-1 with TRBJ2-1; D might be TRBD2 (6 bases). Between the trimmed V and J ends, which lost 6 bases and 3 bases, there was a span of 16 bases. In germline, CDR1 is SGHRS, CDR2 YFSETQ. This CDR3 is built from 15 residues. CDR3 bases: TGCGCCAGCAATGGAGGGGAACATCGCTACAATGAGCAGTTCTTC. It yields the protein CASNGGEHRYNEQFF.

This clonotype appeared many times. The V call is TRBV10-1, the J call TRBJ2-3, with 9 bases lining up with TRBD2. Losses at the gene ends were 4 bases for V and 4 bases for J; bases not matched to a gene: 6. This CDR3 spans 15 amino acids. CDR1 is WNHNN, CDR2 SYGVQD, per germline (reference sequence). DNA of the CDR3: TGCGCCAGCAGTGGAATAGCGGGAGTTGCAGATACGCAGTATTTT. As protein: CASSGIAGVADTQYF.